This T cell receptor (beta chain) is drawn from a study of blood T cell repertoires in COVID-19. The length of the CDR3 is 14 residues. CDR1 is MGHRA and CDR2 is YSYEKL in the germline V gene. Trimming took off 4 bases at V and 1 base at J, with 10 bases between the two ends. Profiling relied on immunoSEQ multiplex PCR, and the TCRdb table lists in-frame clones only, not all of them. In the table there are 100,000 to 150,000 clones, about 74% of which are singletons. The clonotype comes from a human donor in a cohort sampled during active COVID-19. The rearrangement links TRBV4-1 to TRBJ1-1, with D perhaps TRBD1 (6 bases). The sequenced sample was peripheral blood. The CDR3 region has the DNA TGCGCCAGCAGCCGAGGACAGTCGAACACTGAAGCTTTCTTT. Translating it yields CASSRGQSNTEAFF.